This T cell receptor (beta chain) is drawn from a study of shared clonotypes between healthy human individuals. Study results and limitations: Limited genetic and exposure-history diversity came from having few donors.

Regarding this clone: The antigen remains unidentified.

Each subset's genomic DNA was split evenly across several immunoSEQ plates. Data came from immunoSEQ multiplex PCR; TCRdb stores just in-frame clones and leaves some out. The sample yields about 1.5 million clones, 95% to 99% seen once. The CDR3 is made up of 14 amino acids. CDR1 is LGHNA and CDR2 is YSLEER in the germline V gene. Trimming shortened V by 1 base and J by 4 bases, and 10 bases separated the two germline ends. It was into CD45RA+ naive and CD45RA-negative memory subsets that the CD4+ cells were split. This rearrangement joins TRBV4-3 to TRBJ1-2; tentative D call: TRBD1 (5 bases). Source material: naive CD4+ T cells sorted from blood. Subset defined: CD45RA+ positively selected. This receptor was identified in a young man in good health. CDR3 nucleotide sequence: TGCGCCAGCAGCCAAGGGGACGGAGGCTATGGCTACACCTTC. Translation: CASSQGDGGYGYTF.